The 17 T cell receptor beta chains below were found in one sample sequenced in a study of T cell clonality in common variable immunodeficiency. Sequenced by immunoSEQ multiplex PCR; TCRdb stores in-frame clones only, minus some. In total the sample includes 45,000 to 65,000 clones, none of them seen once. Sequencing was carried out using peripheral blood mononuclear cells. The receptors here all came from a person aged 18-69 years in good health.

Ten or more counts support this clone. From the germline J gene comes the end of the CDR3, since the read stops 3 residues before it. The chain couples TRBV20-1 to TRBJ2-5; unclear D gene. Germline lookup yields CDR1 DFQATT and CDR2 SNEGSKA (reference sequence). Trimming shortened V by 2 bases and J by 5 bases, and 18 bases separated the two germline ends. This CDR3 has 15 amino acids. The CDR3 loop reads CSARHQIRPTETQYF. CDR3 bases read: TGCAGTGCTAGACATCAAATCAGGCCGACGGAGACC.

This clone came up many times. The read terminates 3 residues ahead of where the CDR3 ends, so the germline J gene completes it. The V and J genes are TRBV4-2 and TRBJ1-4; 9 bases map to TRBD1. This CDR3 is 14 amino acids long. Germline V lookup: CDR1 LGHNA, CDR2 YNFKEQ. Germline trimming cut 1 base from V and 10 bases from J; bases unmatched to any gene: 4. The CDR3 spells CASSQGDREGKLFF. Incomplete CDR3 DNA: TGTGCCAGCAGCCAAGGGGACAGGGAAGGAAAA.

This clone was seen many times. The sequenced fragment ends 3 residues before the CDR3 boundary, so the rest is inferred from the germline J gene. The chain joins TRBV20-1 to TRBJ2-1; TRBD2 is a possible D gene (6 bases). The V and J ends lost 5 bases and 4 bases respectively, with 15 bases between them. The CDR3 consists of 14 residues. Germline values: CDR1 DFQATT, CDR2 SNEGSKA (reference sequence). The CDR3 DNA, read in part, is TGCAGTGCTCAGCGGAAGGCGGGGTACAATGAG. Protein sequence: CSAQRKAGYNE. The whole CDR3 region reads CSAQRKAGYNEQFF.

This clone was found many times. The observed sequence ends 3 residues before the CDR3 terminus, with the missing tail filled in from the germline J gene. This chain connects TRBV5-1 to TRBJ1-1; the match to TRBD1 covers 8 bases. Germline V gene sequence: CDR1 SGHRS, CDR2 YFSETQ. The trim removed 0 bases at V and 5 bases at J, leaving 6 bases unmatched. There are 15 residues in the CDR3. Partial CDR3 DNA: TGCGCCAGCAGCTTGGTGTCAGGGGGCGGTACTGAA. Protein sequence: CASSLVSGGGTE. The entire CDR3 protein is CASSLVSGGGTEAFF.

This clone was seen ten or more times. The read ends 3 residues before the CDR3 terminus; that terminus is restored from the germline J gene. The chain has TRBV2 and TRBJ1-3; tentative D call: TRBD1 (5 bases). Germline-derived CDR1 and CDR2 are SNHLY and FYNNEI. V shed 7 bases and J shed 8 bases, with 15 bases lying between them. This CDR3 contains 13 residues. CDR3 DNA (partial): TGTGCCAGCAACCTTCAGGGCAGAGACACC. It encodes CASNLQGRDT. The complete CDR3 protein is CASNLQGRDTIYF.

This clone was counted many times. The observed sequence ends 3 residues before the CDR3 terminus, with the missing tail filled in from the germline J gene. The V call is TRBV6-1, the J call TRBJ2-3, with D perhaps matching TRBD2 (5 bases). The V gene lost 3 bases and the J gene lost 4 bases, with 11 bases spanning the gap. Germline V gene sequence: CDR1 MNHNS, CDR2 SASEGT. The CDR3 length is 14 residues. CDR3 bases read: TGTGCCAGCAGTGAGCCCGGGGTATCAGATACG. This gives the protein CASSEPGVSDT. The whole CDR3 protein reads CASSEPGVSDTQYF.

At least ten counts were recorded for this clone. One junction end disagrees with the germline gene, perhaps due to a read error. The sequenced CDR3 bases are TGTGCCAGCAAAGGGACAGGGGGCACGGATACG. Its protein is CASKGTGGTDT. The whole CDR3 protein is CASKGTGGTDTQYF. This chain uses TRBV2 with TRBJ2-3, with TRBD1 identical over 12 bases. The read ends 3 residues shy of where the CDR3 ends; the end is completed using the germline J gene. The CDR3 sequence is 14 residues long. CDR1 and CDR2 (germline): SNHLY, FYNNEI.

This clone has at least ten counts. The read comes to an end 3 residues before the CDR3 does, leaving the germline J gene to fill in the end. The rearrangement joins TRBV5-1 to TRBJ2-2; D gene unclear. Trimming removed 1 base from V and 0 bases from J, with 7 bases in between. The germline V gene has CDR1 SGHRS and CDR2 YFSETQ. CDR3 length: 15 residues. CDR3: CASSLIEANTGELFF. CDR3 DNA (partial): TGCGCCAGCAGCTTGATTGAGGCGAACACCGGGGAG.

This clone was seen many times. With the read ending 3 residues before the CDR3 end, the germline J gene is used to fill in that end. The chain has TRBV30 and TRBJ1-5, with D possibly being TRBD1 (5 bases). V was shortened by 0 bases and J by 4 bases, with 13 bases between the two germline ends. The CDR3 sequence is 15 residues long. Germline V CDR1 and CDR2: GTSNPN, SVGIG (reference sequence). CDR3 DNA, as far as it was read: TGTGCCTGGAGTGTGCAAAGGGGCGGTAATCAGCCC. As protein: CAWSVQRGGNQP. The entire CDR3 reads CAWSVQRGGNQPQHF.

This clone was detected many times. From the germline J gene comes the end of the CDR3, since the read stops 3 residues before it. The chain employs TRBV5-1 and TRBJ1-1; D gene uncertain. Germline V gene lookup returns CDR1 SGHRS and CDR2 YFSETQ. The V end was cut by 1 base, the J end by 7 bases, with 11 bases between. CDR3 length equals 13 residues. CDR3 DNA (partial): TGCGCCAGCAGCTTGAAGGGTAAGGATGAA. Translated: CASSLKGKDE. Given in full, the CDR3 is CASSLKGKDEAFF.

This clone has only a few counts. The read terminates 3 residues before the CDR3 end, so the remaining end is supplied by the germline J gene. The V gene is TRBV2, the J gene TRBJ1-6, with 7 bases aligning to TRBD1. V shed 9 bases and J 7 bases; nucleotides not matched to a gene: 6. Germline CDR1 and CDR2: SNHLY and FYNNEI. The CDR3 totals 13 residues. The CDR3 here is CASLPGQNSPLHF. Partial CDR3 DNA: TGTGCCAGTTTACCGGGACAGAATTCACCC.

This clone was seen many times. The CDR3 extends 3 residues past the end of the read, so its final part is completed from the germline J gene. The chain combines TRBV5-1 with TRBJ2-3; no clear D gene. Trimming removed 3 bases from V and 3 bases from J, with 8 bases in between. CDR1 SGHRS and CDR2 YFSETQ come from the germline V gene. This CDR3 has 13 amino acids. CDR3 amino acids: CASSSPNTDTQYF. The sequenced CDR3 bases are TGCGCCAGCAGCTCCCCTAATACAGATACG.

This clone was seen ten or more times. The read terminates 3 residues before the CDR3 end, so the remaining end is supplied by the germline J gene. V and J are TRBV29-1 and TRBJ2-2; TRBD1 matches 9 bases. J was trimmed by 5 bases and V by 7 bases; bases with no gene match: 14. CDR1 and CDR2 from the germline V gene are SQVTM and ANQGSEA. This CDR3 spans 16 amino acids. The CDR3 loop is CSATLVRDRATGELFF. The sequenced CDR3 bases are TGCAGCGCCACCCTTGTGAGGGACAGGGCTACCGGGGAG.

Many counts were recorded for this clone. The observed sequence ends 3 residues before the CDR3 terminus, with the missing tail filled in from the germline J gene. This chain links TRBV19 with TRBJ2-7; TRBD2 might be the D (5 bases). Germline values: CDR1 LNHDA, CDR2 SQIVND (reference sequence). The CDR3 contains 11 residues. Trimming removed 10 bases from V and 0 bases from J, with 7 bases in between. The covered CDR3 bases are TGTGCCAAGCGGAGCTCCTACGAG. This sequence encodes CAKRSSYE. The entire CDR3 reads CAKRSSYEQYF.

Many counts were recorded for this clone. The read gets to within 3 residues of the CDR3 end, and the germline J gene fills in the rest. The chain joins TRBV5-1 to TRBJ2-1; D is possibly TRBD2 (6 bases). The germline CDR1 and CDR2 sequences are SGHRS and YFSETQ. The CDR3 has 14 residues. Trimming shortened V by 3 bases and J by 8 bases, and 15 bases separated the two germline ends. The chain's CDR3 is CASSSGGTVYEQFF. Incomplete CDR3 DNA: TGCGCCAGCAGCTCCGGGGGAACTGTCTATGAG.

This clone was observed many times. The sequenced CDR3 bases are TGTGCCAGCAGCCGCGAGTCGGCAACTAATGAAAAA. Translated, it gives CASSRESATNEK. The CDR3, in full, reads CASSRESATNEKLFF. The chain links TRBV4-2 to TRBJ1-4; D uncertain. The CDR3 is cut off 3 residues early in the read; its end comes from the germline J gene. V lost 4 bases and J lost 0, with 9 bases in between. The CDR3 length is 15 residues. The germline gives CDR1 LGHNA, CDR2 YNFKEQ.

In regard to this clone: The read gets to within 3 residues of the CDR3 end, and the germline J gene fills in the rest. This chain uses TRBV18 with TRBJ1-2; 9 bases align to TRBD1. Germline CDR1 is KGHSH and CDR2 is LQKENI. The CDR3 is 14 residues long. V dropped 3 bases and J dropped 6; count of bases not matched to a gene: 5. The CDR3 sequence: CASSPGQGRDGYTF. The sequenced part of the CDR3 DNA is TGTGCCAGCTCACCCGGACAGGGGAGGGATGGC.